Below, 10 T cell receptor beta chains from the same sample are listed, as sequenced in a study of T cell responses to AZD1222 COVID-19 vaccine. The assay was immunoSEQ multiplex PCR, and TCRdb's table has in-frame clones only and misses some. The sample lists fewer than 200,000 clones; 85% to 90% were seen once. The specimen was peripheral blood, collected on day 0 of AZD1222 vaccination. The origin of the receptors is an adult in good health.

As DNA, the CDR3 is TGTGCCAGCAAGAGGGAGAGGGGGCCCACCGGGGAGCTGTTTTTT. This encodes CASKRERGPTGELFF. V and J are TRBV2 and TRBJ2-2; 7 bases match TRBD1. V was pared by 7 bases and J by 4 bases, with 9 bases of the junction left unmatched. The CDR3 length is 15 residues. Germline V gene sequence: CDR1 SNHLY, CDR2 FYNNEI. The full variable domain, completed using reference TRBV2 and TRBJ2-2, is EPEVTQTPSHQVTQMGQEVILRCVPISNHLYFYWYRQILGQKVEFLVSFYNNEISEKSEIFDDQFSVERPDGSNFTLKIRSTKLEDSAMYFCASKRERGPTGELFFGEGSRLTVL.

The chain employs TRBV7-2 and TRBJ2-2, with D perhaps matching TRBD1 (5 bases). The CDR3 has 15 residues. Germline V gives CDR1 SGHTA, CDR2 FQGNSA. V was clipped by 1 base and J by 0 bases, with 6 bases between them. This CDR3 reads CASSLVGPNTGELFF. The CDR3 bases are TGTGCCAGCAGCTTAGTGGGGCCGAACACCGGGGAGCTGTTTTTT.

J is TRBJ2-1 and V is TRBV24-1; 13 bases are shared with TRBD2. The germline V gene has CDR1 KGHDR and CDR2 SFDVKD. The length of the CDR3 is 19 residues. V trimming: 2 bases; J trimming: 8 bases; junction bases outside the gene matches: 14. The CDR3 region has the DNA TGTGCCACCAGTGATTGGACTAGCGGGAGTAATTTTCAAGGGGATGAGCAGTTCTTC. Translating it yields CATSDWTSGSNFQGDEQFF.

V and J are TRBV18 and TRBJ2-2, with TRBD2 identical over 13 bases. V dropped 0 bases and J dropped 6; count of bases not matched to a gene: 1. This CDR3 has 16 amino acids. Per the germline V gene, CDR1 is KGHSH and CDR2 is LQKENI. The CDR3 DNA is TGTGCCAGCTCACCACCGGGACTAGCGGGGTCCGGGGAGCTGTTTTTT. Encoded protein: CASSPPGLAGSGELFF. The whole variable domain, remainder taken from reference TRBV18 and TRBJ2-2, is NAGVMQNPRHLVRRRGQEARLRCSPMKGHSHVYWYRQLPEEGLKFMVYLQKENIIDESGMPKERFSAEFPKEGPSILRIQQVVRGDSAAYFCASSPPGLAGSGELFFGEGSRLTVL.

This clone has just one count. V is TRBV4-3 and J is TRBJ1-2; 9 bases match TRBD1. The germline V gene has CDR1 LGHNA and CDR2 YSLEER. The CDR3 spans 13 residues. Trimming cost V 4 bases and J 8 bases; bases outside gene matches: 5. This chain's CDR3 is CASSPDRGWGYTF. The CDR3 coding sequence is TGCGCCAGCAGCCCGGACAGGGGTTGGGGCTACACCTTC.

The V call is TRBV19, the J call TRBJ2-3, with TRBD1 as a possible D gene (5 bases). Germline V gene sequence: CDR1 LNHDA, CDR2 SQIVND (reference sequence). Trimming shortened V by 0 bases and J by 4 bases, and 11 bases separated the two germline ends. The CDR3 length is 15 residues. CDR3 nucleotides: TGTGCCAGTAGTATAGACGAGACAGAGTCAGATACGCAGTATTTT. Its protein product is CASSIDETESDTQYF.

This chain joins TRBV27 and TRBJ1-2; 8 nucleotides line up with TRBD1. V shed 2 bases, J shed 4 bases, and the junction held 6 bases outside the gene matches. This CDR3 contains 15 residues. Germline lookup yields CDR1 MNHEY and CDR2 SMNVEV (reference sequence). The CDR3 sequence: CASSLRQGRFYGYTF. CDR3 nucleotide sequence: TGTGCCAGCAGTTTACGACAGGGGAGATTCTATGGCTACACCTTC.

As DNA, the CDR3 is TGTGCCAGCAGCTTAGTAAGTAGCGCGACCTACGAGCAGTACTTC. Its translation is CASSLVSSATYEQYF. This sequence joins TRBV7-2 and TRBJ2-7; D possibly corresponds to TRBD2 (5 bases). The CDR3 spans 15 residues. The V end lost 1 base, the J end lost 2 bases, and 12 bases lay between the germline ends. Germline V gene lookup returns CDR1 SGHTA and CDR2 FQGNSA.

The chain recombines TRBV19 with TRBJ2-6; D is perhaps TRBD2 (7 bases). V lost 10 bases to trimming and J lost 0 bases, with 16 bases between them. The CDR3 sequence is 16 residues long. From germline, CDR1 is LNHDA and CDR2 SQIVND (reference sequence). This chain's CDR3 is CATSSRGPSGANVLTF. The CDR3 bases are TGTGCCACCTCCTCGCGGGGGCCCTCTGGGGCCAACGTCCTGACTTTC. The variable domain in full, with the rest retrieved from reference TRBV19 and TRBJ2-6, is DGGITQSPKYLFRKEGQNVTLSCEQNLNHDAMYWYRQDPGQGLRLIYYSQIVNDFQKGDIAEGYSVSREKKESFPLTVTSAQKNPTAFYLCATSSRGPSGANVLTFGAGSRLTVL.

The chain employs TRBV6-6 and TRBJ2-3; D uncertain. Trimming stripped 6 bases from V and 1 base from J, with 8 bases between. Per the germline V gene, CDR1 is MNHNY and CDR2 is SVGAGI (reference sequence). CDR3 length: 13 residues. As DNA, the CDR3 is TGTGCCAGCAGCCCCCCAGGCACAGATACGCAGTATTTT. Amino acids: CASSPPGTDTQYF.